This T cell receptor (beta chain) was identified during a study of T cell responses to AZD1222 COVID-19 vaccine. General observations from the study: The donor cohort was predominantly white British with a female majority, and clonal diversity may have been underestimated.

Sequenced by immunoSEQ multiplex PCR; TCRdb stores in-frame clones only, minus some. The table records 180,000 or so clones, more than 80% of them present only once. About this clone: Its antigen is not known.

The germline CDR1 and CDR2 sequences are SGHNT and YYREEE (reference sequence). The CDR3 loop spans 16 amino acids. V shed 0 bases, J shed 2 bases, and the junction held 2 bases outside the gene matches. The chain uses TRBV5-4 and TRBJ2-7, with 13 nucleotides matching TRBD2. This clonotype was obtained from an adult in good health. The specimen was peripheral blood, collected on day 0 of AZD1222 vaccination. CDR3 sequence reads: CASSLGLAGGTYEQYF. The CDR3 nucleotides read TGTGCCAGCAGCTTGGGACTAGCGGGGGGAACCTACGAGCAGTACTTC.